These 8 T cell receptor beta chains were all obtained from the same sample, sequenced in a study of blood T cell repertoires in COVID-19. Data came from immunoSEQ multiplex PCR; TCRdb stores just in-frame clones and leaves some out. The sample shows some 45,000 clones, roughly 80% of them seen only once. Sequenced: peripheral blood. The receptors were sampled from an older man with acute or convalescent COVID-19.

The chain is built from TRBV9 and TRBJ2-3, with 8 bases matching TRBD1. CDR1 and CDR2 from the germline V gene are SGDLS and YYNGEE. There are 16 residues in the CDR3. Trimming removed 3 bases from V and 4 bases from J; junction bases left unmatched: 10. DNA for the CDR3: TGTGCCAGCAGCGCCTTCTGGGACAGGCGCTCAGATACGCAGTATTTT. It encodes CASSAFWDRRSDTQYF.

The chain has TRBV29-1 and TRBJ2-1; TRBD2 agrees at 14 bases. After removal of 6 bases from V and 4 bases from J, the junction contained 5 bases not matched to a gene. The V gene's germline CDR1 is SQVTM and CDR2 ANQGSEA. The CDR3 covers 15 residues. CDR3 bases: TGCAGCGTCGGAGGACTAGCGGGGGGATACAATGAGCAGTTCTTC. It encodes CSVGGLAGGYNEQFF.

V usage is TRBV29-1 and J usage is TRBJ2-7, with TRBD1 matching 9 bases. Germline loops: CDR1 SQVTM, CDR2 ANQGSEA. V gave up 6 bases and J gave up 5 bases; unmatched junction bases: 5. CDR3 length: 12 residues. The CDR3 protein is CSVTGTGHEQYF. In DNA form, the CDR3 reads TGCAGCGTGACCGGGACAGGGCACGAGCAGTACTTC.

The chain joins TRBV3-1 (or the pseudogene TRBV3-2) to TRBJ2-7; D might be TRBD1 (5 bases). With 1 base removed from V and 2 bases from J, the gap between germline ends came to 18 bases. The CDR3 extends over 17 amino acids. The germline CDR1 and CDR2 sequences are LGHDT and YNNKEL (reference sequence). The CDR3 bases are TGTGCCAGCAGCCAAGGGCGGCAGACAGCTCTCCCCTACGAGCAGTACTTC. This gives the protein CASSQGRQTALPYEQYF.

This chain joins TRBV5-1 and TRBJ1-4; D call uncertain. Germline V gene sequence: CDR1 SGHRS, CDR2 YFSETQ. This CDR3 comprises 16 residues. The V end was cut by 3 bases, the J end by 0 bases, with 12 bases between. For the CDR3, the DNA is TGCGCCAGCAGCTCGGGGATGGGAGCAACTAATGAAAAACTGTTTTTT. Translation gives CASSSGMGATNEKLFF.

This clone was counted between two and nine times. The CDR3 DNA is TGTGCCAGTAGGGGGAATGAAAAACTGTTTTTT. It is translated as CASRGNEKLFF. The chain joins TRBV28 to TRBJ1-4, with D possibly TRBD1 on 6 matching bases. V lost 9 bases to trimming and J lost 5 bases, with 7 bases between them. The CDR3 is 11 residues long. The V gene's germline CDR1 is MDHEN and CDR2 SYDVKM.

This chain joins TRBV11-2 and TRBJ2-1; TRBD2 matches at 10 bases. V was pared by 4 bases and J by 5 bases, with 5 bases of the junction left unmatched. The length of the CDR3 is 15 residues. Per germline, CDR1 SGHAT and CDR2 FQNNGV. The CDR3 DNA sequence: TGTGCCAGCAGCTCCGAGCGGGGGGGCCACAATGAGCAGTTCTTC. Translated, it gives CASSSERGGHNEQFF.

The chain is built from TRBV5-4 and TRBJ1-6; 12 bases map to TRBD1. The CDR3 has 16 residues. Losses at the gene ends were 4 bases for V and 7 bases for J; bases not matched to a gene: 6. The germline V gene has CDR1 SGHNT and CDR2 YYREEE (reference sequence). The CDR3 DNA reads as TGTGCCAGCAGCCCGGGACAGGGGGCGCAAAATTCACCCCTCCACTTT. Amino acids: CASSPGQGAQNSPLHF.